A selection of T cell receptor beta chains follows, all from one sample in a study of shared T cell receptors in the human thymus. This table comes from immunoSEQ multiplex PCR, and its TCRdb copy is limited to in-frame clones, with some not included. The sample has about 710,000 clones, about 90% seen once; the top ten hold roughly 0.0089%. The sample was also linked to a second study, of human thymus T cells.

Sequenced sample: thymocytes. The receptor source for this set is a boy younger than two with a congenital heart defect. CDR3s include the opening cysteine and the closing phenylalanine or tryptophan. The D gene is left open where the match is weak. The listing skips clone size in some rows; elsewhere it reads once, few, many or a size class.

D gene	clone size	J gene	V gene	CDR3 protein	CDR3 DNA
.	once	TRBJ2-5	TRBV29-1	CSVSLFRRTQYF	TGCAGCGTTTCCCTGTTCAGGCGGACCCAGTACTTC
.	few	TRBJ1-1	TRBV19	CASSIAGVGNTEAFF	TGTGCCAGTAGTATTGCCGGGGTAGGAAACACTGAAGCTTTCTTT
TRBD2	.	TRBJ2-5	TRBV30	CAWDPDERERGIQETQYF	TGTGCCTGGGACCCCGACGAGCGGGAGAGAGGGATTCAAGAGACCCAGTACTTC
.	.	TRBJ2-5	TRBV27	CASSLYREGETQYF	TGTGCCAGCAGTTTATACAGGGAGGGAGAGACCCAGTACTTC
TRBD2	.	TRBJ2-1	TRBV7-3	CASSSSGAPYNEQFF	TGTGCCAGCAGCTCAAGCGGGGCCCCCTACAATGAGCAGTTCTTC
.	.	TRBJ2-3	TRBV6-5	CASSYSESTDTQYF	TGTGCCAGCAGTTACTCTGAGAGCACAGATACGCAGTATTTT
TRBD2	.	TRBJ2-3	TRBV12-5	CASGTIAGEADTQYF	TGTGCTAGTGGAACGATAGCGGGAGAAGCAGATACGCAGTATTTT
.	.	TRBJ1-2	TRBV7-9	CASSYYRKTNYGYTF	TGTGCCAGCAGCTATTACAGGAAAACTAACTATGGCTACACCTTC
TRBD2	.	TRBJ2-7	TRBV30	CAYTPGRGESYEQYF	TGTGCCTACACGCCCGGGAGGGGGGAGTCCTACGAGCAGTACTTC
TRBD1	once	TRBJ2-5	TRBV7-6	CASSLGRLDRAPETQYF	TGTGCCAGCAGCTTAGGACGACTCGACAGGGCCCCAGAGACCCAGTACTTC
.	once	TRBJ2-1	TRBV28	CASSFIYEQFF	TGTGCCAGCAGTTTTATCTATGAGCAGTTCTTC
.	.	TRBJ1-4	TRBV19	CASKDIATNEKLFF	TGTGCCAGTAAGGACATTGCAACTAATGAAAAACTGTTTTTT
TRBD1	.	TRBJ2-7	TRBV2	CASSDFRDRGSYEQYF	TGTGCCAGCAGTGACTTCCGGGACAGAGGCTCCTACGAGCAGTACTTC
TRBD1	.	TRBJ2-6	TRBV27	CASSLNRGQGHSGANVLTF	TGTGCCAGCAGTTTGAATCGAGGACAGGGTCACTCTGGGGCCAACGTCCTGACTTTC
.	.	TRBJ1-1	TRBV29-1	CSGKQGRVNTEAFF	TGCAGCGGGAAACAGGGACGGGTGAACACTGAAGCTTTCTTT
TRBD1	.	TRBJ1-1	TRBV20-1	CSARLDREPFF	TGCAGTGCTAGATTGGACAGGGAGCCTTTCTTT
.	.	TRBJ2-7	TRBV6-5	CASSLTGPPYEQYF	TGTGCCAGCAGTCTTACAGGACCTCCCTACGAGCAGTACTTC
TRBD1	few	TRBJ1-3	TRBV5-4	CASSSQAGQGARGNTIYF	TGTGCCAGCAGCTCTCAAGCGGGACAGGGGGCGCGAGGAAACACCATATATTTT
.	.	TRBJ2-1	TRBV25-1	CASSRDGIGGGEQFF	TGTGCCAGCAGTCGCGACGGGATCGGCGGCGGTGAGCAGTTCTTC
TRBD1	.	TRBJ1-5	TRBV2	CARSIPRLGSDRELLSNQPQHF	TGTGCCAGAAGTATACCACGTCTTGGATCGGACAGGGAACTACTTAGCAATCAGCCCCAGCATTTT
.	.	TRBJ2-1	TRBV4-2	CASSQSLAPTYNEQFF	TGTGCCAGCAGCCAATCCCTAGCCCCAACCTACAATGAGCAGTTCTTC
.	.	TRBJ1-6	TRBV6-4	CASSDWTDPEDSPLHF	TGTGCCAGCAGTGACTGGACAGACCCCGAGGATTCACCCCTCCACTTT
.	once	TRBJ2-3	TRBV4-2	CASSQVPCVEVPDTQYF	TGTGCCAGCAGCCAAGTCCCATGTGTTGAGGTTCCAGATACGCAGTATTTT
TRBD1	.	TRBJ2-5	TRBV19	CASSIPTDRGETQYF	TGTGCCAGTAGTATCCCCACGGACAGGGGTGAGACCCAGTACTTC
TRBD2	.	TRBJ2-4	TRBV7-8	CASSLGLATPAKNIQYF	TGTGCCAGCAGCTTAGGACTAGCGACTCCAGCCAAAAACATTCAGTACTTC
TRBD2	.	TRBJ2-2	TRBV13	CASNPSGSVETGELFF	TGTGCCAGCAACCCTAGCGGGAGCGTTGAGACCGGGGAGCTGTTTTTT
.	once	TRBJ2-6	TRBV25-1	CASSELSTGANVLTF	TGTGCCAGCAGTGAATTGAGTACTGGGGCCAACGTCCTGACTTTC
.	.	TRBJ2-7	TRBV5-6	CASSTDRKQYF	TGTGCCAGCAGCACTGACAGGAAACAGTACTTC